A single sample gave rise to the 19 T cell receptor beta chains below, sequenced in a study of vaccination and CD4 T cells after COVID-19 (dated by TCRdb to 2021 to 2024). These receptors have no identified antigens. The sample's treatment or condition label, in plain terms: approximately nine-day PBMC culture with coronavirus spike peptide pools or control peptides (ViraFEST assay). CD4+ T cells from unexposed donors were collected before the COVID-19 pandemic (2011-2018). Receptor libraries were prepared by PCR. TCRdb lists the instrument as Illumina iSeq 100. DNA from cultured CD4+ T cells was subjected to TCR sequencing with the Oncomine TCR Beta short-read assay at the Johns Hopkins FTIC core. The public reads were quality trimmed at Q25 with fastp and then assembled into clones with MiXCR by TCRdb, keeping productive beta chains. Here each entry gathers all rows of one CDR3 protein and keeps the most common genes and DNA. Counted in this sample were roughly 4,500 distinct CDR3 sequences; around 63% of them appeared once. The ten largest make up 31% of the sample.

Sequences were obtained from CD4+ T cells from blood, cultured in vitro. The source of these receptors is a human donor in good health.

This clonotype turned up a few times. The CDR3 loop is CASSYGPSGGVMAKNIQYF. CDR3 DNA sequence: TGTGCCAGCAGTTACGGTCCTAGCGGGGGGGTCATGGCCAAAAACATTCAGTACTTC. The chain employs TRBV6-5 and TRBJ2-4, with 12 bases aligning to TRBD2. Unmatched junction bases numbered 9, after V lost 2 bases and J lost 1 base. CDR1 and CDR2 from the germline V gene are MNHEY and SVGAGI. This CDR3 is 19 amino acids long.

This clonotype was observed a few times. The V and J genes are TRBV7-2 and TRBJ2-5, with D possibly TRBD2 on 5 matching bases. Germline assignment: CDR1 SGHTA and CDR2 FQGNSA. This CDR3 has 16 amino acids. V was shortened by 3 bases and J by 3 bases, with 17 bases between the two germline ends. DNA of the CDR3: TGTGCCAGCAGCTTCGGATGGGGTCTGGGAGAAGAGACCCAGTACTTC. Translating gives CASSFGWGLGEETQYF.

The chain has TRBV19 and TRBJ1-5; the match to TRBD1 covers 8 bases. Trimming at V came to 5 bases and at J to 0 bases, leaving 18 bases not matched to a gene. This CDR3 has 20 amino acids. CDR1 LNHDA and CDR2 SQIVND come from the germline V gene (reference sequence). The CDR3, as DNA: TGTGCCAGTAGTGCGCCTCCACCGGGACAGGAGATTTATAGCAATCAGCCCCAGCATTTT. Protein sequence: CASSAPPPGQEIYSNQPQHF.

V and J are TRBV27 and TRBJ1-6; tentative D call: TRBD1 (5 bases). Trimming cost V 7 bases and J 7 bases, with 11 bases left between them. CDR1 is MNHEY, CDR2 SMNVEV, per germline (reference sequence). This CDR3 contains 13 residues. The CDR3 sequence: CASKWDGNSPLHF. CDR3 nucleotide sequence: TGTGCCAGCAAGTGGGACGGCAATTCACCCCTCCACTTT.

Only a few counts were recorded for this clonotype. The chain joins TRBV7-6 to TRBJ2-5; the match to TRBD2 covers 13 bases. CDR1 SGHVS and CDR2 FNYEAQ come from the germline V gene. The CDR3 contains 15 residues. The J segment lost 4 bases and the V segment lost 5 bases, leaving 4 bases of the junction unmatched. In DNA form, the CDR3 reads TGTGCCAGCAGCCCACTAGCGGGAGGGGTAGAGACCCAGTACTTC. Residues: CASSPLAGGVETQYF.

V usage is TRBV2 and J usage is TRBJ1-5; TRBD1 might be the D (5 bases). CDR1 SNHLY and CDR2 FYNNEI come from the germline V gene. The V end was cut by 3 bases, the J end by 6 bases, with 9 bases between. The CDR3 loop spans 13 amino acids. CDR3 nucleotides: TGTGCCAGCAGTGACCTGGGGGGTCAGCCCCAGCATTTT. This translates into CASSDLGGQPQHF.

This clonotype was recorded once. The genes are TRBV5-4 and TRBJ2-7; no clear D gene. The CDR3 covers 14 residues. CDR1 is SGHNT and CDR2 is YYREEE in the germline V gene (reference sequence). V was pared by 2 bases and J by 1 base, with 10 bases between. DNA of the CDR3: TGTGCCAGCAGCTTAGGGCGCAGGTCCTACGAGCAGTACTTC. Protein: CASSLGRRSYEQYF.

The rearrangement links TRBV6-1 to TRBJ1-1; D call uncertain. CDR1 is MNHNS and CDR2 is SASEGT in the germline V gene. Trimming left V 4 bases short and J 4 bases short, with 10 bases between. This CDR3 comprises 13 residues. The CDR3 DNA sequence: TGTGCCAGCAGTGTTAGGTTAAGCACTGAAGCTTTCTTT. Residues: CASSVRLSTEAFF.

The V call is TRBV7-2, the J call TRBJ2-7; D possibly corresponds to TRBD1 (6 bases). With 5 bases removed from V and 6 bases from J, the gap between germline ends came to 17 bases. This CDR3 is built from 14 residues. Germline V gives CDR1 SGHTA, CDR2 FQGNSA. CDR3 amino acids: CASSSRIQGVEQYF. CDR3 nucleotides: TGTGCCAGCAGCAGTCGGATACAGGGTGTCGAGCAGTACTTC. Looking up the rest from reference TRBV7-2 and TRBJ2-7 gives the full variable domain: GAGVSQSPSNKVTEKGKDVELRCDPISGHTALYWYRQSLGQGLEFLIYFQGNSAPDKSGLPSDRFSAERTGGSVSTLTIQRTQQEDSAVYLCASSSRIQGVEQYFGPGTRLTVT.

There are a few counts of this clonotype. This chain links TRBV2 with TRBJ1-2; no clear D. This CDR3 spans 15 amino acids. The V gene's germline CDR1 is SNHLY and CDR2 FYNNEI. Trimming stripped 5 bases from V and 2 bases from J, with 15 bases between. CDR3 amino acids: CASSPTGVGNYGYTF. In nucleotides, the CDR3 is TGTGCCAGCAGTCCCACTGGGGTAGGAAACTATGGCTACACCTTC. The complete variable domain, with remaining parts taken from reference TRBV2 and TRBJ1-2, reads EPEVTQTPSHQVTQMGQEVILRCVPISNHLYFYWYRQILGQKVEFLVSFYNNEISEKSEIFDDQFSVERPDGSNFTLKIRSTKLEDSAMYFCASSPTGVGNYGYTFGSGTRLTVV.

The chain couples TRBV12-3 or TRBV12-4 to TRBJ2-5, with TRBD2 identical over 16 bases. V dropped 7 bases and J dropped 8; count of bases not matched to a gene: 13. The CDR3 has 17 residues. CDR3 bases: TGTGCCAGCACCCTCGGGACTAGCGGGGGGGCGGTCGGTACCCAGTACTTC. Its translation is CASTLGTSGGAVGTQYF.

This chain connects TRBV10-3 to TRBJ1-2, with TRBD1 matching over 8 bases. CDR3 length equals 15 residues. From germline, CDR1 is ENHRY and CDR2 SYGVKD. Trimming cost V 5 bases and J 1 base; bases outside gene matches: 6. The DNA of the CDR3 is TGTGCCATCAGTCAAAACGGACAGGGTAACTATGGCTACACCTTC. As protein: CAISQNGQGNYGYTF.

The chain links TRBV6-1 to TRBJ2-3, with TRBD2 as a possible D gene (5 bases). V shed 8 bases and J shed 4 bases, with 13 bases lying between them. CDR3 length: 13 amino acids. Germline CDR1 is MNHNS and CDR2 is SASEGT. CDR3 sequence reads: CASEWTGADTQYF. CDR3 DNA: TGTGCCAGCGAATGGACTGGGGCAGATACGCAGTATTTT.

This clonotype turned up a few times. This chain joins TRBV6-2 or TRBV6-3 and TRBJ1-1; D gene ambiguous. This CDR3 is 12 amino acids long. Looked up from germline, CDR1 is MNHEY and CDR2 is SVGEGT. V was trimmed by 2 bases and J by 11 bases, leaving 12 bases between them. The CDR3 loop is CASSYEGLGAFF. The CDR3 DNA sequence: TGTGCCAGCAGTTACGAGGGCTTAGGGGCTTTCTTT.

The V call is TRBV28, the J call TRBJ1-1, with a possible D match to TRBD1 (6 bases). The ends were cut back, 6 bases at V and 5 bases at J, with 16 bases in the middle. This CDR3 comprises 14 residues. Germline V gene sequence: CDR1 MDHEN, CDR2 SYDVKM. This CDR3 reads CASSSTGTGTEAFF. The CDR3 DNA reads as TGTGCCAGCAGCTCCACAGGGACGGGAACTGAAGCTTTCTTT. Full variable domain (rest looked up from reference TRBV28 and TRBJ1-1): DVKVTQSSRYLVKRTGEKVFLECVQDMDHENMFWYRQDPGLGLRLIYFSYDVKMKEKGDIPEGYSVSREKKERFSLILESASTNQTSMYLCASSSTGTGTEAFFGQGTRLTVV.

This clonotype was observed a few times. The chain couples TRBV6-2 or TRBV6-3 to TRBJ1-2; TRBD1 is a possible D gene (5 bases). CDR3 size: 17 residues. The germline CDR1 and CDR2 sequences are MNHEY and SVGEGT. V was shortened by 7 bases and J by 8 bases, with 29 bases between the two germline ends. The DNA for the CDR3 is TGTGCCAGCACCGACCCCGAACCGGGACGCCGTGTGGGAGGCTACACCTTC. This encodes CASTDPEPGRRVGGYTF.

This chain links TRBV24-1 with TRBJ2-5; TRBD1 matches at 7 bases. V was clipped by 5 bases and J by 5 bases; unmatched bases: 10. CDR3 length: 15 amino acids. Per germline, CDR1 KGHDR and CDR2 SFDVKD. CDR3 DNA sequence: TGTGCCACCAGTGTAGACAGGGCAAAGGGGGAGACCCAGTACTTC. This codes for CATSVDRAKGETQYF.

The V gene is TRBV6-1, the J gene TRBJ1-2; D ambiguous. CDR1 and CDR2 from the germline V gene are MNHNS and SASEGT. Trimming took 6 bases from V and 8 from J, leaving 16 bases between them. The CDR3 contains 13 residues. The CDR3 DNA reads as TGTGCCAGCAGCCCCACCAGGTCGGGAGGCTACACCTTC. Protein sequence: CASSPTRSGGYTF.

This clonotype was detected a few times. The chain joins TRBV19 to TRBJ2-4, with D hard to call. CDR1 LNHDA and CDR2 SQIVND come from the germline V gene (reference sequence). The CDR3 sequence is 14 residues long. The V end was cut by 8 bases, the J end by 3 bases, with 14 bases between. CDR3 nucleotides: TGTGCCAGTGCAAATCGGTGGGGCAAAAACATTCAGTACTTC. Translated: CASANRWGKNIQYF.